These 25 T cell receptor beta chains were sequenced from one sample in a study of response to subunit inactivated influenza vaccine. TCRdb redid the calling of the RT-PCR reads with MiXCR, one entry per CDR3 protein. The sample carries about 520,000 distinct CDR3 sequences, approximately 10% recorded once. The sequencing used PBMCs from blood, collected roughly 6 weeks after vaccination. Receptor source: a man aged 50 to 59 who received an inactivated influenza vaccine.

The V gene is TRBV2, the J gene TRBJ2-4, with D uncertain. CDR1 and CDR2 (germline): SNHLY, FYNNEI. CDR3 length equals 15 residues. V was trimmed by 7 bases and J by 6 bases, leaving 19 bases between them. Here the CDR3 reads CASTFRQVRTNIQYF. Written as DNA, the CDR3 is TGTGCCAGCACCTTCCGCCAAGTTCGGACAAACATTCAGTACTTC. Full variable domain (rest looked up from reference TRBV2 and TRBJ2-4): EPEVTQTPSHQVTQMGQEVILRCVPISNHLYFYWYRQILGQKVEFLVSFYNNEISEKSEIFDDQFSVERPDGSNFTLKIRSTKLEDSAMYFCASTFRQVRTNIQYFGAGTRLSVL.

This clonotype was picked up a small number of times. The chain recombines TRBV20-1 with TRBJ2-3, with no clear D. Trimming stripped 0 bases from V and 6 bases from J, with 16 bases between. There are 15 residues in the CDR3. The V gene's germline CDR1 is DFQATT and CDR2 SNEGSKA (reference sequence). The CDR3 DNA follows: TGCAGTGCTAGAGATGGTGGCCAGACCCCGGATACGCAGTATTTT. Translated: CSARDGGQTPDTQYF.

This rearrangement joins TRBV7-2 to TRBJ2-1; 11 bases agree with TRBD2. Germline loops: CDR1 SGHTA, CDR2 FQGNSA. The V and J ends lost 1 base and 5 bases, in that order; junction bases with no gene match: 7. The length of the CDR3 is 17 residues. The CDR3: CASSLVFLAGGHNEQFF. CDR3 nucleotide sequence: TGTGCCAGCAGCTTAGTATTTCTAGCGGGGGGCCACAATGAGCAGTTCTTC. The complete variable domain, with remaining parts taken from reference TRBV7-2 and TRBJ2-1, reads GAGVSQSPSNKVTEKGKDVELRCDPISGHTALYWYRQSLGQGLEFLIYFQGNSAPDKSGLPSDRFSAERTGGSVSTLTIQRTQQEDSAVYLCASSLVFLAGGHNEQFFGPGTRLTVL.

This clonotype was seen only a few times. The V gene is TRBV10-3, the J gene TRBJ2-3; D may match TRBD1 or TRBD2 (5 bases each). The CDR3 consists of 17 residues. Per the germline V gene, CDR1 is ENHRY and CDR2 is SYGVKD. Trimming took 0 bases from V and 2 from J, leaving 15 bases between them. As DNA, the CDR3 is TGTGCCATCAGTGAGTCGGGTGGGGGTCCTCACACAGATACGCAGTATTTT. Translation: CAISESGGGPHTDTQYF.

At least ten counts were recorded for this clonotype. The chain combines TRBV29-1 with TRBJ2-3; perhaps TRBD2 as D (5 bases). Trimming took off 7 bases at V and 1 base at J, with 12 bases between the two ends. There are 13 residues in the CDR3. The germline V gene has CDR1 SQVTM and CDR2 ANQGSEA. Written as DNA, the CDR3 is TGCAGCGAAGGAGGACGGGGCACAGATACGCAGTATTTT. Amino acids: CSEGGRGTDTQYF.

About this clonotype itself: One end of the junction is discordant with germline, which a read error may explain. The V and J genes are TRBV29-1 and TRBJ2-5; 7 bases map to TRBD2. The CDR3 is 11 amino acids. Germline V gene data show CDR1 as SQVTM and CDR2 as ANQGSEA. CDR3 in DNA: TGCAGCGGCGGGGGATATGAGACCCAGTGCTTC. Its protein product is CSGGGYETQCF.

At least ten counts were recorded for this clonotype. The chain uses TRBV7-8 and TRBJ2-3, with a possible D match to TRBD1 (6 bases). This CDR3 has 15 residues. Germline V gives CDR1 SGHVS, CDR2 FQNEAQ. The V gene lost 0 bases and the J gene lost 5 bases, with 12 bases spanning the gap. The CDR3: CASSLALGAGDTQYF. The CDR3 DNA reads as TGTGCCAGCAGCTTAGCGCTGGGGGCGGGAGATACGCAGTATTTT.

This clonotype has a handful of counts. The genes are TRBV9 and TRBJ1-5; a weak D match, TRBD1 (6 bases). V dropped 4 bases and J dropped 5 bases, with 13 bases sitting between them. Germline-derived CDR1 and CDR2 are SGDLS and YYNGEE. This CDR3 has 14 residues. CDR3 bases: TGTGCCAGCAGCTCAGGACAGACCGATCAGCCCCAGCATTTT. Its translation: CASSSGQTDQPQHF.

The chain has TRBV4-3 and TRBJ1-1; 10 bases match TRBD1. With 1 base clipped from V and 0 bases from J, the junction kept 14 bases outside the gene matches. The CDR3 runs 20 residues. Germline CDR1 LGHNA, CDR2 YSLEER. The CDR3 DNA sequence: TGCGCCAGCAGCCAAGTTATTCTGGGACAGGGGAAAAAGATGAACACTGAAGCTTTCTTT. Its protein product is CASSQVILGQGKKMNTEAFF.

The sample holds many counts of this clonotype. The V and J genes are TRBV28 and TRBJ2-1; D is perhaps TRBD2 (5 bases). Germline V CDR1 and CDR2: MDHEN, SYDVKM. V lost 10 bases, J lost 9 bases, and 19 bases lay in between. This CDR3 comprises 13 residues. The CDR3 sequence: CATTSLIEGEQFF. The DNA of the CDR3 is TGTGCCACGACGTCCCTTATAGAGGGTGAGCAGTTCTTC. Using reference TRBV28 and TRBJ2-1 for the parts outside the CDR3, the full variable domain is DVKVTQSSRYLVKRTGEKVFLECVQDMDHENMFWYRQDPGLGLRLIYFSYDVKMKEKGDIPEGYSVSREKKERFSLILESASTNQTSMYLCATTSLIEGEQFFGPGTRLTVL.

This rearrangement joins TRBV12-5 to TRBJ2-7, with D uncertain. CDR3 length: 14 amino acids. Germline V lookup: CDR1 LGHNT, CDR2 FRNRAP. The CDR3 sequence: CASAKGGGSYEQYF. CDR3 DNA sequence: TGTGCAAGCGCAAAAGGTGGCGGAAGTTACGAGCAGTACTTC.

This clonotype was observed a handful of times. V and J are TRBV6-1 and TRBJ1-1; 7 positions agree with TRBD1. From germline, CDR1 is MNHNS and CDR2 SASEGT. The V and J ends lost 5 bases and 5 bases, in that order; junction bases with no gene match: 8. This CDR3 is built from 14 residues. This chain's CDR3 is CASSQGGPGTEAFF. Written as DNA, the CDR3 is TGTGCCAGCAGTCAGGGGGGACCTGGGACTGAAGCTTTCTTT.

The chain couples TRBV4-2 to TRBJ2-1; no clear D gene. The CDR3 totals 16 residues. Looked up from germline, CDR1 is LGHNA and CDR2 is YNFKEQ. V was trimmed by 6 bases and J by 0 bases, leaving 15 bases between them. The CDR3 spells CASRSDGESSYNEQFF. CDR3 coding DNA: TGTGCCAGCAGGTCCGACGGCGAAAGCTCCTACAATGAGCAGTTCTTC.

The J gene is TRBJ1-6, the V gene TRBV20-1; a possible D gene is TRBD1 (6 bases). Trimming left V 1 base short and J 4 bases short, with 11 bases between. The CDR3 is 15 amino acids. Germline CDR1 and CDR2: DFQATT and SNEGSKA (reference sequence). The CDR3 reads CSARGQGSYNSPLHF. DNA of the CDR3: TGCAGTGCTAGAGGCCAGGGGTCGTATAATTCACCCCTCCACTTT.

The V and J genes are TRBV4-3 and TRBJ2-7, with TRBD1 matching 7 bases. This CDR3 region has 15 residues. The J segment lost 4 bases and the V segment lost 2 bases, leaving 8 bases of the junction unmatched. CDR1 LGHNA and CDR2 YSLEER come from the germline V gene. The CDR3 spells CASSQQGGAEYEQYF. DNA of the CDR3: TGCGCCAGCAGCCAACAAGGGGGCGCGGAGTACGAGCAGTACTTC.

The rearrangement joins TRBV10-3 to TRBJ1-5, with 9 bases that match TRBD1. Germline CDR1 is ENHRY and CDR2 is SYGVKD. Trimming removed 3 bases from V and 5 bases from J; junction bases left unmatched: 2. The CDR3 is 14 residues long. The CDR3 bases are TGTGCCATCAGTGATACAGGGGGCGATCAGCCCCAGCATTTT. It is translated as CAISDTGGDQPQHF.

This clonotype was seen many times. The genes are TRBV10-3 and TRBJ2-7, with 14 bases that match TRBD2. V was clipped by 0 bases and J by 9 bases; unmatched bases: 7. CDR3 length: 16 amino acids. Germline values: CDR1 ENHRY, CDR2 SYGVKD. The CDR3 nucleotides read TGTGCCATCAGTGAGTCCCCGGGACTAGCGGGAGTGTGGCAGTACTTC. Translated, it gives CAISESPGLAGVWQYF.

This clonotype has just a few counts. The V gene is TRBV29-1, the J gene TRBJ2-3; D unclear. The CDR3 is made up of 14 amino acids. Between the trimmed V and J ends, which lost 6 bases and 0 bases, there was a span of 13 bases. Germline assignment: CDR1 SQVTM and CDR2 ANQGSEA. The CDR3 coding sequence is TGCAGCGTAGCCTTAGGACCCAGCACAGATACGCAGTATTTT. Protein: CSVALGPSTDTQYF.

The chain uses TRBV5-1 and TRBJ2-5; no clear D gene. CDR1 SGHRS and CDR2 YFSETQ come from the germline V gene. V lost 1 base and J 0 bases, leaving 7 bases between the germline ends. CDR3 length: 14 amino acids. The CDR3 nucleotides are TGCGCCAGCAGCTTGTTAGGGTACCAAGAGACCCAGTACTTC. Amino acid sequence: CASSLLGYQETQYF.

This clonotype was picked up a small number of times. The chain employs TRBV9 and TRBJ2-5, with D tentatively TRBD1 or TRBD2 (5 bases each). The V end was cut by 3 bases, the J end by 2 bases, with 20 bases between. Per the germline V gene, CDR1 is SGDLS and CDR2 is YYNGEE. The CDR3 spans 17 residues. As DNA, the CDR3 is TGTGCCAGCAGCGATACGACGGTGGGGGACGCACAAGAGACCCAGTACTTC. Its protein product is CASSDTTVGDAQETQYF. Filled out from reference TRBV9 and TRBJ2-5, the complete variable domain reads DSGVTQTPKHLITATGQRVTLRCSPRSGDLSVYWYQQSLDQGLQFLIQYYNGEERAKGNILERFSAQQFPDLHSELNLSSLELGDSALYFCASSDTTVGDAQETQYFGPGTRLLVL.

J is TRBJ2-7 and V is TRBV18, with D possibly being TRBD1 (6 bases). V was cut by 6 bases and J by 0 bases, with 12 bases left in between. The germline V gene encodes CDR1 KGHSH and CDR2 LQKENI. The CDR3 covers 14 residues. The CDR3, as DNA: TGTGCCAGCTCTCGGACAGTGAGCTCCTACGAGCAGTACTTC. It translates to CASSRTVSSYEQYF.

This clonotype was observed a handful of times. The J gene is TRBJ1-5, the V gene TRBV9, with TRBD1 identical over 8 bases. The CDR3 is 15 amino acids. The V segment lost 3 bases and the J segment 2 bases; nucleotides outside the gene matches: 4. CDR1 and CDR2 (germline): SGDLS, YYNGEE. This chain's CDR3 is CASSAGGGGNQPQHF. CDR3 nucleotide sequence: TGTGCCAGCAGCGCAGGGGGCGGGGGCAATCAGCCCCAGCATTTT.

The rearrangement joins TRBV28 to TRBJ2-7, with D possibly matching TRBD1 (5 bases). Germline CDR1 and CDR2: MDHEN and SYDVKM. This CDR3 has 15 amino acids. V was shortened by 2 bases and J by 5 bases, with 16 bases between the two germline ends. The CDR3 DNA reads TGTGCCAGCAGTTTAAGTCCAGGGAATACCAACGAGCAGTACTTC. Protein sequence: CASSLSPGNTNEQYF. The full variable domain, its missing parts supplied by reference TRBV28 and TRBJ2-7, is DVKVTQSSRYLVKRTGEKVFLECVQDMDHENMFWYRQDPGLGLRLIYFSYDVKMKEKGDIPEGYSVSREKKERFSLILESASTNQTSMYLCASSLSPGNTNEQYFGPGTRLTVT.

The sample holds a few counts of this clonotype. This chain uses TRBV6-1 with TRBJ1-1; D is unresolved. Germline V lookup: CDR1 MNHNS, CDR2 SASEGT. CDR3 length equals 14 residues. Between the trimmed V and J ends, which lost 6 bases and 4 bases, there was a span of 15 bases. The CDR3 protein is CASRPLRSGTEAFF. CDR3 nucleotides: TGTGCCAGCAGACCCCTACGGTCGGGCACTGAAGCTTTCTTT.

This CDR3 reads CASSFLSVEQFF. Written as DNA, the CDR3 is TGTGCCAGCAGCTTTCTTAGTGTTGAGCAGTTCTTC. The V gene is TRBV11-2, the J gene TRBJ2-1; no reliable D call. The CDR3 has 12 residues. Trimming stripped 3 bases from V and 9 bases from J, with 9 bases between. From germline, CDR1 is SGHAT and CDR2 FQNNGV.